The present T cell receptor beta chain was sequenced within a study of T cells after yellow fever vaccination. Germline CDR1 reads SGHKS; CDR2 reads YYEKEE (reference sequence). This CDR3 has 15 residues. V gave up 0 bases and J gave up 3 bases, with 13 bases separating them. TCRdb reprocessed the 5' RACE reads with MiXCR, giving one entry per CDR3 protein. The sample records about 360,000 distinct CDR3 sequences, 6% to 8% being singletons. This TCR derives from a man under 40 who received the YFV17D yellow fever vaccine. The J gene is TRBJ2-7, the V gene TRBV5-5; no clear D gene. This specimen was PBMCs, taken 5 days after the yellow fever booster vaccination. The CDR3 DNA follows: TGTGCCAGCAGCTTGGCCGGCGGACGGAACTACGAGCAGTACTTC. This gives the protein CASSLAGGRNYEQYF. Variable domain in full (rest from reference TRBV5-5 and TRBJ2-7): DAGVTQSPTHLIKTRGQQVTLRCSPISGHKSVSWYQQVLGQGPQFIFQYYEKEERGRGNFPDRFSARQFPNYSSELNVNALLLGDSALYLCASSLAGGRNYEQYFGPGTRLTVT.